The 22 T cell receptor beta chains below were found in one sample sequenced in a study of human T cells and chemical hapten exposure. Using its own MiXCR run on the RACE reads, TCRdb lists one record per CDR3 protein. The sample lists more than 250,000 distinct CDR3 sequences, about 9% occurring once. Regarding time point: pre-sensitization, week 0. Treatment of the sample: therapeutic diphenylcyclopropenone sensitization with weekly scalp DPC. The material sequenced was whole blood, taken in connection with sensitization to the hapten diphenylcyclopropenone (DPC). The receptors come from a woman aged 40 to 50 with alopecia areata. Some clones in this sample may be carry-over from other donors' samples.

The chain carries TRBV12-3 or TRBV12-4 and TRBJ2-1; D is possibly TRBD1 or TRBD2 (6 bases each). V lost 6 bases to trimming and J lost 0 bases, with 12 bases between them. CDR3 length: 15 amino acids. CDR3 in amino acids: CASSRGGTSYNEQFF. The CDR3 DNA reads TGTGCCAGCAGCCGAGGGGGGACCTCCTACAATGAGCAGTTCTTC.

This chain connects TRBV20-1 to TRBJ1-2, with 7 bases matching TRBD1. Germline V gene data show CDR1 as DFQATT and CDR2 as SNEGSKA (reference sequence). V lost 2 bases and J lost 6; bases outside the gene matches: 12. CDR3 length: 15 amino acids. This CDR3 is CSARPARGNRDGYTF. For the CDR3, the DNA is TGCAGTGCTAGACCCGCCAGGGGGAACCGAGATGGCTACACCTTC.

This clonotype was counted only a few times. The chain is built from TRBV24-1 and TRBJ2-7, with unresolved D. There are 13 residues in the CDR3. Germline V CDR1 and CDR2: KGHDR, SFDVKD. V shed 2 bases and J shed 2 bases, with 6 bases lying between them. CDR3 DNA sequence: TGTGCCACCAGTGATTCCCACACCTACGAGCAGTACTTC. Amino acids: CATSDSHTYEQYF.

This sequence joins TRBV2 and TRBJ1-5; D is uncertain. The germline CDR1 and CDR2 sequences are SNHLY and FYNNEI. V lost 8 bases to trimming and J lost 7 bases, with 3 bases between them. This CDR3 comprises 9 residues. CDR3 sequence (DNA): TGTGCCAGCGGACAGCCCCAGCATTTT. Translating it yields CASGQPQHF.

V gene TRBV12-3 or TRBV12-4 combines with J gene TRBJ1-1; a possible D gene is TRBD1 (6 bases). The CDR3 length is 15 residues. V lost 2 bases and J 6 bases, leaving 16 bases between the germline ends. CDR3 sequence: CASSLRNGGAAEAFF. The DNA for the CDR3 is TGTGCCAGCAGTTTACGGAATGGGGGGGCCGCTGAAGCTTTCTTT.

This clonotype showed up just a few times. The V call is TRBV6-6, the J call TRBJ1-3; D may be TRBD1 (6 bases). Between the trimmed V and J ends, which lost 5 bases and 0 bases, there was a span of 11 bases. CDR1 MNHNY and CDR2 SVGAGI come from the germline V gene (reference sequence). The CDR3 has 15 amino acids. This CDR3 is CASSNTGRSGNTIYF. As DNA, the CDR3 is TGTGCCAGCAGTAATACAGGGCGCTCTGGAAACACCATATATTTT.

This clonotype has more than one count but fewer than ten. The rearrangement links TRBV6-2 or TRBV6-3 to TRBJ2-5; 7 nucleotides agree with TRBD1. V trimming: 5 bases; J trimming: 2 bases; junction bases outside the gene matches: 8. Germline CDR1 and CDR2: MNHEY and SVGEGT. The CDR3 totals 15 residues. The CDR3 region is CASSDGTAWQETQYF. For the CDR3, the DNA is TGTGCCAGCAGTGACGGGACAGCCTGGCAAGAGACCCAGTACTTC.

V gene TRBV2 combines with J gene TRBJ2-7; D could derive from TRBD1 or TRBD2 (5 bases each). This CDR3 contains 13 residues. Germline V lookup: CDR1 SNHLY, CDR2 FYNNEI. With 6 bases removed from V and 11 bases from J, the gap between germline ends came to 20 bases. The CDR3 loop is CASSLDGTSTEYF. CDR3 bases: TGTGCCAGCAGCCTAGACGGGACCTCCACGGAGTACTTC.

The chain employs TRBV7-6 and TRBJ2-1; 13 bases align to TRBD2. Germline V CDR1 and CDR2: SGHVS, FNYEAQ. After removal of 5 bases from V and 9 bases from J, the junction contained 4 bases not matched to a gene. The CDR3 loop spans 14 amino acids. This CDR3 reads CASSLGLAGTEQFF. DNA of the CDR3: TGTGCCAGCAGCCTGGGACTAGCGGGAACTGAGCAGTTCTTC.

This clonotype has a handful of counts. The chain combines TRBV10-3 with TRBJ1-4; D is uncertain. From germline, CDR1 is ENHRY and CDR2 SYGVKD. V was clipped by 10 bases and J by 0 bases, with 12 bases between them. This CDR3 is built from 14 residues. In DNA form, the CDR3 reads TGTGCCACCCGACGGGGAACAACTAATGAAAAACTGTTTTTT. Its translation is CATRRGTTNEKLFF.

This chain connects TRBV12-3 or TRBV12-4 to TRBJ2-2; 9 nucleotides agree with TRBD2. V was clipped by 2 bases and J by 6 bases; unmatched bases: 4. The CDR3 totals 15 residues. The CDR3, as DNA: TGTGCCAGCAGTTTAAGCGGGAGGTGGGCCGGGGAGCTGTTTTTT. Translated: CASSLSGRWAGELFF.

There are many counts of this clonotype. The gene calls are TRBV7-8 and TRBJ2-1, with 7 nucleotides matching TRBD1. The germline gives CDR1 SGHVS, CDR2 FQNEAQ. The CDR3 length is 18 residues. With 1 base clipped from V and 4 bases from J, the junction kept 13 bases outside the gene matches. CDR3 nucleotides: TGTGCCAGCAGCTTAGAGGCGGGCAGGGGGATGCTATACAATGAGCAGTTCTTC. Its translation is CASSLEAGRGMLYNEQFF.

This clonotype was seen a few times. CDR3 residues: CASTLGPGSTDTQYF. The CDR3 nucleotides are TGTGCCAGCACCCTCGGGCCGGGGAGCACAGATACGCAGTATTTT. The V gene is TRBV7-6, the J gene TRBJ2-3; TRBD2 is a possible D gene (5 bases). Germline V CDR1 and CDR2: SGHVS, FNYEAQ. The CDR3 totals 15 residues. Trimming removed 7 bases from V and 0 bases from J, with 14 bases in between.

J is TRBJ1-5 and V is TRBV12-3 or TRBV12-4; 8 nucleotides match TRBD1. The ends lost 6 bases at V and 4 bases at J; junction bases unmatched: 11. This CDR3 is built from 16 residues. The CDR3 sequence: CASSPPGTGANQPQHF. The CDR3, as DNA: TGTGCCAGCAGCCCCCCCGGGACAGGCGCGAATCAGCCCCAGCATTTT.

This clonotype has a count of ten or more. The chain carries TRBV20-1 and TRBJ1-2, with 8 bases aligning to TRBD1. This CDR3 contains 16 residues. After removal of 1 base from V and 4 bases from J, the junction contained 11 bases not matched to a gene. From germline, CDR1 is DFQATT and CDR2 SNEGSKA (reference sequence). The CDR3 here is CSARANPGGEAYGYTF. The CDR3 coding sequence is TGCAGTGCTAGAGCGAATCCAGGGGGCGAGGCCTATGGCTACACCTTC.

This clonotype was picked up many times. V and J are TRBV4-2 and TRBJ2-1; D gene uncertain. Germline V gives CDR1 LGHNA, CDR2 YNFKEQ. V lost 1 base to trimming and J lost 7 bases, with 20 bases between them. The CDR3 sequence is 17 residues long. The DNA for the CDR3 is TGTGCCAGCAGCCAAGTTCGGCCTGAAAGCGCGCAAAATGAGCAGTTCTTC. Translating it yields CASSQVRPESAQNEQFF.

The chain employs TRBV28 and TRBJ1-2, with a tentative D call TRBD1 (6 bases). There are 13 residues in the CDR3. With 8 bases removed from V and 0 bases from J, the gap between germline ends came to 10 bases. Germline CDR1 MDHEN, CDR2 SYDVKM. The DNA of the CDR3 is TGTGCCAGCGGGGGGCTCACTAACTATGGCTACACCTTC. The encoded protein is CASGGLTNYGYTF.

The chain combines TRBV6-2 or TRBV6-3 with TRBJ2-7; 11 bases are shared with TRBD2. The CDR3 is 16 residues long. Germline CDR1 is MNHEY and CDR2 is SVGEGT. Trimming took 6 bases from V and 3 from J; bases not matched to a gene: 10. DNA of the CDR3: TGTGCCAGCAGCCAACTAGCGGGAGCATCCGGCTACGAGCAGTACTTC. It translates to CASSQLAGASGYEQYF.

The chain is built from TRBV20-1 and TRBJ1-1; tentatively, D is TRBD1 (5 bases). Germline V gene lookup returns CDR1 DFQATT and CDR2 SNEGSKA (reference sequence). This CDR3 spans 13 amino acids. V lost 6 bases and J lost 6, with 17 bases in between. The CDR3 DNA reads as TGCAGTGCGTCCAGGGTGAATAACCCTGAAGCTTTCTTT. Residues: CSASRVNNPEAFF.

V gene TRBV5-1 combines with J gene TRBJ1-6; 9 bases match TRBD1. V dropped 0 bases and J dropped 10; count of bases not matched to a gene: 8. In germline, CDR1 is SGHRS, CDR2 YFSETQ. This CDR3 comprises 16 residues. CDR3 region: CASSLGTGTGTSPLHF. For the CDR3, the DNA is TGCGCCAGCAGCTTGGGCACCGGGACAGGGACGTCACCCCTCCACTTT. The complete variable domain, with remaining parts taken from reference TRBV5-1 and TRBJ1-6, reads KAGVTQTPRYLIKTRGQQVTLSCSPISGHRSVSWYQQTPGQGLQFLFEYFSETQRNKGNFPGRFSGRQFSNSRSEMNVSTLELGDSALYLCASSLGTGTGTSPLHFGNGTRLTVT.

The chain uses TRBV24-1 and TRBJ2-1; D unclear. The germline CDR1 and CDR2 sequences are KGHDR and SFDVKD. The CDR3 consists of 13 residues. V was shortened by 1 base and J by 5 bases, with 5 bases between the two germline ends. CDR3 protein: CATSDLGHNEQFF. Here the CDR3 DNA reads TGTGCCACCAGTGATTTAGGGCACAATGAGCAGTTCTTC.

This clonotype occurred a few times. V gene TRBV12-3 or TRBV12-4 combines with J gene TRBJ2-5; perhaps TRBD2 as D (6 bases). The CDR3 has 13 amino acids. Trimming removed 10 bases from V and 5 bases from J, with 17 bases in between. In nucleotides, the CDR3 is TGTGCCACCGCGGGACTGGGGCTGGAGACCCAGTACTTC. Amino acid sequence: CATAGLGLETQYF.